The rows below give T cell receptor beta chains drawn from one sample of a study of shared clonotypes between healthy human individuals. The repertoire was sequenced with immunoSEQ multiplex PCR; TCRdb's copy has only in-frame clones and lacks some. The table has millions of clones, roughly 94% seen once. Sequencing was performed on naive CD4+ T cells sorted from blood. These receptors came from a man between 18 and 29 years old in good health. Both conserved end residues are trimmed from each CDR3.

v_gene,j_gene,CDR3aa
TRBV27,TRBJ1-1,ASSLRQGKAF
TRBV5-1,TRBJ2-2,ASSLSQTGVGELF
TRBV2,TRBJ1-5,ASSATGTGDHNQPQH
TRBV5-1,TRBJ2-7,ASSSGAKEQY
TRBV5-4,TRBJ2-2,ASSSPTGELF
TRBV6-1,TRBJ2-7,ASSEALTYEQY
TRBV11-2,TRBJ2-1,ASSSSGTSLYNEQF
TRBV9,TRBJ1-2,ASSINQGGYT
TRBV9,TRBJ2-7,ASSADPGQPYEQY
TRBV29-1,TRBJ1-1,SAWTGMQAF
TRBV4-3,TRBJ2-2,ASSQDWPLAGGAGELF
TRBV18,TRBJ2-7,ASSLDRVAYEQY
TRBV4-2,TRBJ2-1,ASGFFYEQF
TRBV4-1,TRBJ2-5,ASSHGAKKETQY
TRBV28,TRBJ2-3,ASTTLTDTQY
TRBV2,TRBJ2-3,ASSSRQSTDTQY
TRBV12-5,TRBJ2-2,ASGLAGQSNTGELF
TRBV21-1,TRBJ1-4,ASPGGTVNEKLF
TRBV5-6,TRBJ2-7,ASRFREYEQY
TRBV6-6,TRBJ2-7,ASSYSGTLYEQY
TRBV19,TRBJ2-7,ASSLSLGGGPVREQY
TRBV5-4,TRBJ2-7,ASSLATGGFKTYEQY
TRBV5-4,TRBJ2-6,ASSLAATANSGANVLT
TRBV19,TRBJ2-1,ASSIRQNNEQF
TRBV5-1,TRBJ2-1,ASSPGTGVGNEQF
TRBV7-2,TRBJ1-6,ASSLEPEGTTLH
TRBV7-7,TRBJ2-7,ASSRGGGYEQY
TRBV6-6,TRBJ1-1,ASIYLENTEAF
TRBV19,TRBJ2-3,ASSIRAAADTQY
TRBV9,TRBJ2-5,ASSVGGSAETQY
TRBV2,TRBJ2-5,ASSEQDRPRKAKTQY
TRBV19,TRBJ2-7,ASSPMATSSYEQY
TRBV5-6,TRBJ2-5,ASSLESKTQY
TRBV29-1,TRBJ2-1,SVEDLPGTSGRAYNEQF
TRBV5-3,TRBJ1-5,ARSLSGWVRSNQPQH
TRBV7-9,TRBJ2-5,ASSSGTSGRASETQY
TRBV5-8,TRBJ2-3,ASSSRGGTDTQY
TRBV5-4,TRBJ2-7,ASSLAKGAPRGEQY
TRBV7-9,TRBJ2-3,ASSFFVGADTQY
TRBV6-1,TRBJ2-2,ASSEARSGLRELF
TRBV10-1,TRBJ1-5,ASSGWGARTQPQH
TRBV18,TRBJ2-5,ASSPYGQNQETQY
TRBV28,TRBJ1-1,ASRSTEAF
TRBV5-4,TRBJ2-2,ASSLVAGGRTGELF
TRBV15,TRBJ1-5,ATSPMDRSNQPQH
TRBV27,TRBJ1-2,ASSSTGGLLLGSGYT
TRBV30,TRBJ1-3,ALITLAGNTIY
TRBV28,TRBJ2-3,ASSLATRGPQY
TRBV19,TRBJ2-7,ASSIAYRGYEQY
TRBV5-1,TRBJ2-3,ASSHTGTASTDTQY
TRBV2,TRBJ2-7,ASRERGNEQY
TRBV28,TRBJ1-2,ASRHGQGAYGYT
TRBV5-1,TRBJ2-5,ASGQSGRALETQY
TRBV6-6,TRBJ2-7,ASSSSGGSRSYEQY
TRBV2,TRBJ2-5,ASSPQETQY